The 23 T cell receptor beta chains below all came from one sample that was sequenced in a study of T-cell reconstitution after alpha-beta-depleted transplantation in children. Preparing the TCRbeta library involved the use of unique molecular identifiers. From the PCR reads, TCRdb called clonotypes with MiXCR, one entry per CDR3 protein. The data show about 200,000 distinct CDR3 sequences, roughly 6.5% seen once. The sample consisted of PBMCs, taken before TCRalphabeta/CD19-depleted stem cell transplant. All receptors derive from a girl under three years old with combined immunodeficiency, due to receive a stem cell transplant.

In this sample, this clonotype turned up many times. This chain joins TRBV20-1 and TRBJ1-5; 11 bases are shared with TRBD1. Germline loops: CDR1 DFQATT, CDR2 SNEGSKA (reference sequence). The length of the CDR3 is 15 residues. Unmatched junction bases numbered 7, after V lost 3 bases and J lost 6 bases. CDR3 protein: CSASRGTGGTQPQHF. The CDR3 region has the DNA TGCAGTGCTAGTAGGGGGACAGGGGGAACTCAGCCCCAGCATTTT.

This clonotype came up many times. The chain's CDR3 is CASSKEGPSGDMWDNNEQFF. The CDR3 DNA follows: TGTGCCAGCAGCAAAGAGGGGCCTAGCGGGGATATGTGGGACAACAATGAGCAGTTCTTC. This sequence joins TRBV13 and TRBJ2-1; 9 bases are a match to TRBD2. From germline, CDR1 is PRHDT and CDR2 FYEKMQ (reference sequence). The CDR3 extends over 20 amino acids. The ends lost 5 bases at V and 5 bases at J; junction bases unmatched: 22.

This clonotype was detected many times. The rearrangement joins TRBV11-2 to TRBJ2-4; a weak D match, TRBD1 (5 bases). The ends were cut back, 5 bases at V and 2 bases at J, with 13 bases in the middle. Germline lookup yields CDR1 SGHAT and CDR2 FQNNGV. CDR3 length: 15 amino acids. CDR3 amino acids: CASSRTYSPKNIQYF. CDR3 coding DNA: TGTGCCAGCAGCAGGACATATTCCCCCAAAAACATTCAGTACTTC.

This clonotype was recorded at least ten times. In DNA form, the CDR3 reads TGCGCCAGCAGCCAAGATTGGGGGGCGGGAGCCTACGAGCAGTACTTC. Translating gives CASSQDWGAGAYEQYF. V usage is TRBV4-3 and J usage is TRBJ2-7; tentatively, D is TRBD2 (7 bases). The V and J ends lost 0 bases and 2 bases respectively, with 14 bases between them. This CDR3 contains 16 residues. Germline V gene lookup returns CDR1 LGHNA and CDR2 YSLEER.

This clonotype was seen repeatedly, ten times or more. The V and J genes are TRBV29-1 and TRBJ2-2, with D unresolved. V shed 6 bases and J shed 3 bases, with 2 bases lying between them. The V gene's germline CDR1 is SQVTM and CDR2 ANQGSEA. This CDR3 is 10 amino acids long. The CDR3: CSVDTGELFF. CDR3 in DNA: TGCAGCGTCGACACCGGGGAGCTGTTTTTT.

This clonotype was recorded at least ten times. The genes are TRBV3-1 and TRBJ2-3; D ambiguous. This CDR3 has 16 amino acids. Per the germline V gene, CDR1 is LGHDT and CDR2 is YNNKEL (reference sequence). Trimming left V 0 bases short and J 1 base short, with 11 bases between. CDR3 protein: CASSQDTSDGTDTQYF. CDR3 bases: TGTGCCAGCAGCCAAGATACGAGTGATGGCACAGATACGCAGTATTTT.

This clonotype was counted many times. V is TRBV29-1 and J is TRBJ1-3, with D uncertain. CDR3 length: 13 residues. The V end lost 3 bases, the J end lost 2 bases, and 8 bases lay between the germline ends. The germline V gene has CDR1 SQVTM and CDR2 ANQGSEA. CDR3 protein: CSVEDRTGNTIYF. CDR3 coding DNA: TGCAGCGTTGAGGATCGCACTGGAAACACCATATATTTT.

This clonotype was recorded at least ten times. V is TRBV7-2 and J is TRBJ2-5, with 12 bases that match TRBD2. Germline V gene data show CDR1 as SGHTA and CDR2 as FQGNSA. Trimming took 3 bases from V and 5 from J; bases not matched to a gene: 4. This CDR3 comprises 15 residues. The CDR3 spells CASSFHGLAGETQYF. For the CDR3, the DNA is TGTGCCAGCAGCTTCCATGGACTAGCGGGGGAGACCCAGTACTTC.

This clonotype was picked up many times. The chain carries TRBV4-1 and TRBJ2-1; perhaps D is TRBD1 or TRBD2 (5 bases each). The CDR3 spans 16 residues. Germline CDR1 reads MGHRA; CDR2 reads YSYEKL. V lost 1 base to trimming and J lost 6 bases, with 16 bases between them. The CDR3 here is CASSQAGQNVLNEQFF. The CDR3 DNA is TGCGCCAGCAGCCAAGCGGGGCAAAACGTCCTCAATGAGCAGTTCTTC.

V and J are TRBV7-9 and TRBJ2-1; 10 bases are shared with TRBD2. The length of the CDR3 is 15 residues. With V trimmed by 3 bases and J by 6 bases, 5 bases remained unmatched. CDR1 and CDR2 (germline): SEHNR, FQNEAQ (reference sequence). CDR3 in DNA: TGTGCCAGCAGCTTGGAACTAGCGGGAATCAATGAGCAGTTCTTC. Protein product: CASSLELAGINEQFF.

This clonotype was counted at least ten times. The chain employs TRBV9 and TRBJ1-2; D gene uncertain. V lost 3 bases and J lost 4, with 10 bases in between. The CDR3 has 13 amino acids. Germline CDR1 and CDR2: SGDLS and YYNGEE. This CDR3 reads CASSADNSYGYTF. Written as DNA, the CDR3 is TGTGCCAGCAGCGCAGATAACAGCTATGGCTACACCTTC.

This clonotype has ten or more counts. This chain links TRBV6-5 with TRBJ1-5, with D tentatively TRBD1 (6 bases). Trimming cost V 5 bases and J 8 bases, with 10 bases left between them. Germline V CDR1 and CDR2: MNHEY, SVGAGI. The CDR3 is 12 amino acids. The CDR3 protein is CASSQGLEPQHF. CDR3 nucleotide sequence: TGTGCCAGCAGTCAGGGGCTAGAGCCCCAGCATTTT.

This clonotype was counted only a few times. The rearrangement links TRBV13 to TRBJ2-7, with 8 bases fitting TRBD1. The CDR3 extends over 15 amino acids. After removal of 3 bases from V and 1 base from J, the junction contained 5 bases not matched to a gene. Germline-derived CDR1 and CDR2 are PRHDT and FYEKMQ (reference sequence). CDR3 in DNA: TGTGCCAGCAGCTTGGGACAGGTTATTTCCTACGAGCAGTACTTC. It codes for CASSLGQVISYEQYF.

The rearrangement joins TRBV11-2 to TRBJ2-7; D gene uncertain. V was pared by 3 bases and J by 10 bases, with 10 bases between. This CDR3 contains 11 residues. Germline CDR1 and CDR2: SGHAT and FQNNGV. The chain's CDR3 is CASSFGDSQYF. The DNA of the CDR3 is TGTGCCAGCAGCTTTGGCGACTCTCAGTACTTC.

This clonotype was recorded many times. V gene TRBV6-5 combines with J gene TRBJ2-5; 8 nucleotides match TRBD1. Unmatched junction bases numbered 9, after V lost 4 bases and J lost 2 bases. The CDR3 has 16 residues. Germline V CDR1 and CDR2: MNHEY, SVGAGI. The DNA of the CDR3 is TGTGCCAGCAGTTTACAAGAGCACAGGGGGCAAGAGACCCAGTACTTC. Amino acids: CASSLQEHRGQETQYF.

This clonotype was detected only a few times. This chain connects TRBV29-1 to TRBJ2-1; D not certain. CDR1 is SQVTM and CDR2 is ANQGSEA in the germline V gene. Trimming cost V 4 bases and J 8 bases, with 9 bases left between them. CDR3 size: 11 residues. This CDR3 is CSVVGMDEQFF. CDR3 coding DNA: TGCAGCGTTGTGGGAATGGATGAGCAGTTCTTC.

The V and J genes are TRBV7-3 and TRBJ2-2, with 10 bases lining up with TRBD2. V was clipped by 4 bases and J by 9 bases; unmatched bases: 5. The CDR3 runs 14 residues. Germline V gene data show CDR1 as SGHTA and CDR2 as FQGTGA. CDR3 nucleotides: TGTGCCAGCAGCTCCCCTAGCGGGGGTAGGGAGCTGTTTTTT. Protein: CASSSPSGGRELFF.

In this sample, this clonotype turned up many times. The gene calls are TRBV24-1 and TRBJ2-3; D gene unclear. The CDR3 has 15 amino acids. Trimming stripped 1 base from V and 0 bases from J, with 7 bases between. The germline gives CDR1 KGHDR, CDR2 SFDVKD. CDR3 in amino acids: CATSDLGTSTDTQYF. As DNA, the CDR3 is TGTGCCACCAGTGATTTAGGTACCAGCACAGATACGCAGTATTTT.

This clonotype was seen many times. This rearrangement joins TRBV27 to TRBJ2-1; D remains ambiguous. There are 15 residues in the CDR3. CDR1 is MNHEY and CDR2 is SMNVEV in the germline V gene (reference sequence). Trimming removed 5 bases at V and 0 bases at J, with 11 bases between. Here the CDR3 reads CASSRSMSSYNEQFF. CDR3 coding DNA: TGTGCCAGCAGTCGATCCATGAGCTCCTACAATGAGCAGTTCTTC.

This clonotype was observed many times. The chain employs TRBV11-3 and TRBJ2-1; D gene uncertain. V lost 3 bases to trimming and J lost 0 bases, with 12 bases between them. The CDR3 covers 16 residues. Germline V gives CDR1 SGHNT, CDR2 YENEEA. Here the CDR3 reads CASSLDDTSSYNEQFF. DNA of the CDR3: TGTGCCAGCAGCTTGGATGACACCAGCTCCTACAATGAGCAGTTCTTC. Variable domain in full (rest from reference TRBV11-3 and TRBJ2-1): EAGVVQSPRYKIIEKKQPVAFWCNPISGHNTLYWYLQNLGQGPELLIRYENEEAVDDSQLPKDRFSAERLKGVDSTLKIQPAELGDSAVYLCASSLDDTSSYNEQFFGPGTRLTVL.

This clonotype has at least ten counts. The chain recombines TRBV6-2 or TRBV6-3 with TRBJ1-6, with 8 bases aligning to TRBD1. With V trimmed by 0 bases and J by 0 bases, 13 bases remained unmatched. Germline CDR1 is MNHEY and CDR2 is SVGEGT. This CDR3 comprises 21 residues. This chain's CDR3 is CASSYSPSGQDLSSYNSPLHF. Here the CDR3 DNA reads TGTGCCAGCAGTTACTCGCCGTCGGGACAGGACTTAAGCTCCTATAATTCACCCCTCCACTTT.

This clonotype was detected ten times or more. The gene calls are TRBV7-6 and TRBJ2-1; D may be TRBD2 (6 bases). CDR3 length: 16 residues. Per germline, CDR1 SGHVS and CDR2 FNYEAQ. Trimming shortened V by 5 bases and J by 3 bases, and 17 bases separated the two germline ends. As DNA, the CDR3 is TGTGCCAGCAGCGCCCTCGGGGGATGGGGCTACAATGAGCAGTTCTTC. It specifies CASSALGGWGYNEQFF.

Ten or more counts support this clonotype. The chain links TRBV6-5 to TRBJ1-4, with D maybe TRBD1 (6 bases). V was shortened by 6 bases and J by 6 bases, with 26 bases between the two germline ends. The CDR3 is 18 amino acids. Germline-derived CDR1 and CDR2 are MNHEY and SVGAGI. Written as DNA, the CDR3 is TGTGCCAGCAGCCACAAACCCTGGACAGCTGGGGGCTATGAAAAACTGTTTTTT. Encoded protein: CASSHKPWTAGGYEKLFF.